This entry lists 8 T cell receptor beta chains sequenced from one sample in a study of T cell repertoires in cytomegalovirus infection. These TCRs are of unknown antigen specificity. One entry per CDR3 protein results from TCRdb running MiXCR on the reads. The sample carries 90,000 to 120,000 distinct CDR3 sequences, over 40% recorded once. The sequences come from CD8+ T cells from cultured PBMCs, collected from culture after CMV antigen stimulation. The source of these receptors is a human donor in good health (CMV status not recorded). Some clones in this sample may be carry-over from other donors' samples.

This clonotype has more than one count but fewer than ten. The chain carries TRBV7-9 and TRBJ2-1; D possibly corresponds to TRBD2 (6 bases). This CDR3 contains 17 residues. Per the germline V gene, CDR1 is SEHNR and CDR2 is FQNEAQ (reference sequence). V dropped 0 bases and J dropped 9 bases, with 21 bases sitting between them. CDR3 DNA sequence: TGTGCCAGCAGCTTAGCCCGTCCAACGCGGGGAGATGGTGAGCAGTTCTTC. Translated, it gives CASSLARPTRGDGEQFF.

The rearrangement uses TRBV7-4 and TRBJ1-5, with 8 positions matching TRBD1. Germline values: CDR1 SGHVT, CDR2 SQSDAQ. The CDR3 sequence is 15 residues long. The V and J ends lost 5 bases and 5 bases, in that order; junction bases with no gene match: 8. This CDR3 reads CASSLQGAGDQPQHF. Here the CDR3 DNA reads TGTGCCAGCAGCCTCCAGGGGGCTGGGGATCAGCCCCAGCATTTT.

J is TRBJ2-1 and V is TRBV12-3 or TRBV12-4; 10 nucleotides agree with TRBD2. J lost 8 bases, V lost 2 bases, and 6 bases had no gene match. The CDR3 is made up of 15 amino acids. The CDR3 loop is CASSLWSGGEHEQFF. The CDR3 DNA follows: TGTGCCAGCAGTTTATGGAGCGGGGGGGAACATGAGCAGTTCTTC.

The rearrangement uses TRBV7-8 and TRBJ2-7; D gene unclear. Trimming took off 5 bases at V and 0 bases at J, with 14 bases between the two ends. This CDR3 region has 15 residues. The germline V gene has CDR1 SGHVS and CDR2 FQNEAQ. The CDR3 nucleotides are TGTGCCAGCAGCCAAACCCATCTCAGCTCCTACGAGCAGTACTTC. It is translated as CASSQTHLSSYEQYF.

The rearrangement joins TRBV19 to TRBJ2-5; 8 bases match TRBD1. V trimming: 6 bases; J trimming: 5 bases; junction bases outside the gene matches: 11. There are 15 residues in the CDR3. The germline V gene encodes CDR1 LNHDA and CDR2 SQIVND (reference sequence). The CDR3 bases are TGTGCCAGTAGGTCTGGGGCAGGGGGCGAGGAGACCCAGTACTTC. Its protein is CASRSGAGGEETQYF.

The CDR3 loop is CASRTGALYTEAFF. The DNA for the CDR3 is TGTGCCAGTAGGACAGGGGCACTTTACACTGAAGCTTTCTTT. This chain uses TRBV19 with TRBJ1-1, with 8 nucleotides matching TRBD1. CDR3 length: 14 amino acids. Germline CDR1 reads LNHDA; CDR2 reads SQIVND (reference sequence). The J segment lost 3 bases and the V segment lost 6 bases, leaving 6 bases of the junction unmatched.

This clonotype occurred a few times. A read error may explain this, as a much larger clone is one base away. The V call is TRBV7-6, the J call TRBJ1-1; D call uncertain. This CDR3 contains 13 residues. V gave up 1 base and J gave up 1 base, with 4 bases separating them. Germline loops: CDR1 SGHVS, CDR2 FNYEAQ. The CDR3 region is CASSLEPNTEAFF. DNA of the CDR3: TGTGCCAGCAGCTTAGAACCGAACACTGAAGCTTTCTTT.

The chain links TRBV29-1 to TRBJ2-1; a weak D match, TRBD1 (6 bases). CDR1 and CDR2 from the germline V gene are SQVTM and ANQGSEA. The CDR3 loop spans 13 amino acids. Trimming took off 3 bases at V and 5 bases at J, with 11 bases between the two ends. The CDR3 region is CSVDRGYNNEQFF. The CDR3 DNA reads as TGCAGCGTTGACAGGGGATACAACAATGAGCAGTTCTTC.